Shown below are 32 T cell receptor beta chains from a single sample sequenced in a study of beta chain features in type 1 diabetes. Sequencing targeted expressed TCRB transcripts, as all isolated RNA had been reverse transcribed. The method was immunoSEQ multiplex PCR; TCRdb's version includes in-frame clones alone and lacks a portion of them. The sample yields tens of thousands of clones, about 32% seen once. Sequenced: stem cell memory CD4+ T cells from blood. The receptors stem from a woman aged 18-29 years in good health.

This clone has just a few counts. The chain links TRBV15 to TRBJ2-3; possible D gene TRBD2, 5 bases. Per germline, CDR1 LNHNV and CDR2 YYDKDF (reference sequence). Trimming removed 5 bases from V and 4 bases from J, with 10 bases in between. The CDR3 length is 13 residues. The CDR3 spells CATSLDFSDTQYF. CDR3 in DNA: TGTGCCACCAGCCTGGACTTTTCAGATACGCAGTATTTT.

This clone was seen more than once but under ten times. This chain links TRBV4-2 with TRBJ2-2; 7 bases agree with TRBD1. The V gene end was trimmed by 4 bases and the J gene end by 9 bases; junction bases not matched to a gene: 8. CDR1 and CDR2 (germline): LGHNA, YNFKEQ. This CDR3 is built from 14 residues. CDR3 DNA: TGTGCCAGCAGCCCCGAGGGGGCGCAAAGGGAGCTGTTTTTT. This gives the protein CASSPEGAQRELFF.

This chain connects TRBV6-5 to TRBJ1-5; 10 bases line up with TRBD1. CDR1 and CDR2 from the germline V gene are MNHEY and SVGAGI. Trimming cost V 5 bases and J 7 bases; bases outside gene matches: 2. The CDR3 is 13 amino acids. The CDR3 nucleotides read TGTGCCAGCAGTGCGGACAGGGGGCAGCCCCAGCATTTT. Protein sequence: CASSADRGQPQHF.

The chain employs TRBV4-1 and TRBJ2-1; TRBD1 matches 7 bases. J lost 9 bases, V lost 0 bases, and 8 bases had no gene match. Germline V gene sequence: CDR1 MGHRA, CDR2 YSYEKL. This CDR3 contains 15 residues. CDR3 residues: CASSQEGQAVGEQFF. CDR3 DNA: TGCGCCAGCAGCCAAGAAGGACAGGCAGTTGGTGAGCAGTTCTTC.

The CDR3 bases are TGCGCCAGCAGCCAAGGGATGCAGGGCACCTACAATGAGCAGTTCTTC. It yields the protein CASSQGMQGTYNEQFF. The J gene is TRBJ2-1, the V gene TRBV4-1; D perhaps matches TRBD1 (5 bases). Trimming took off 1 base at V and 2 bases at J, with 12 bases between the two ends. CDR1 is MGHRA, CDR2 YSYEKL, per germline. This CDR3 is built from 16 residues.

The CDR3 region is CASSPEGDFNEKLFF. The CDR3, as DNA: TGTGCCAGCTCCCCCGAGGGAGATTTTAATGAAAAACTGTTTTTT. The chain recombines TRBV18 with TRBJ1-4, with no clear D. V lost 6 bases and J lost 4, with 15 bases in between. The CDR3 runs to 15 residues. Looked up from germline, CDR1 is KGHSH and CDR2 is LQKENI.

This clone has a handful of counts. The chain is built from TRBV14 and TRBJ2-1, with TRBD1 matching over 10 bases. V lost 1 base to trimming and J lost 5 bases; unmatched junction nucleotides: 5. Per germline, CDR1 SGHDN and CDR2 FVKESK. CDR3 length equals 16 residues. CDR3 coding DNA: TGTGCCAGCAGCCAAGTCCCGGGACAGGGGAACAATGAGCAGTTCTTC. Protein: CASSQVPGQGNNEQFF.

This chain uses TRBV30 with TRBJ2-1; TRBD2 matches at 14 bases. CDR1 GTSNPN and CDR2 SVGIG come from the germline V gene (reference sequence). The V gene end was trimmed by 0 bases and the J gene end by 6 bases; junction bases not matched to a gene: 1. CDR3 length: 15 residues. CDR3 DNA sequence: TGTGCCTGGAGTGTGGGACTAGCGGGGGTCAATGAGCAGTTCTTC. Residues: CAWSVGLAGVNEQFF.

This clone was picked up a small number of times. V and J are TRBV19 and TRBJ2-1; 8 nucleotides match TRBD2. The germline V gene encodes CDR1 LNHDA and CDR2 SQIVND (reference sequence). V dropped 7 bases and J dropped 10; count of bases not matched to a gene: 12. This CDR3 is 14 amino acids long. In DNA form, the CDR3 reads TGTGCCAGTACCCCTAGCGGGTTGGGTGGAGAGCAGTTCTTC. This codes for CASTPSGLGGEQFF.

V gene TRBV6-5 combines with J gene TRBJ2-7; tentatively, D is TRBD2 (6 bases). The CDR3 is 15 amino acids. V gave up 10 bases and J gave up 1 base, with 20 bases separating them. Germline-derived CDR1 and CDR2 are MNHEY and SVGAGI. CDR3 sequence: CATRRGSGYSYEQYF. The CDR3 bases are TGTGCCACCCGGAGGGGAAGCGGGTATTCCTACGAGCAGTACTTC.

This clone showed up just a few times. The chain is built from TRBV2 and TRBJ1-5; D is uncertain. Germline CDR1 reads SNHLY; CDR2 reads FYNNEI. The CDR3 contains 13 residues. V lost 4 bases, J lost 1 base, and 5 bases lay in between. CDR3 bases: TGTGCCAGCAGTGCGGGGAGCAATCAGCCCCAGCATTTT. It encodes CASSAGSNQPQHF. Drawing the rest from reference TRBV2 and TRBJ1-5, the complete variable domain is EPEVTQTPSHQVTQMGQEVILRCVPISNHLYFYWYRQILGQKVEFLVSFYNNEISEKSEIFDDQFSVERPDGSNFTLKIRSTKLEDSAMYFCASSAGSNQPQHFGDGTRLSIL.

There are a few counts of this clone. This chain uses TRBV18 with TRBJ1-4; unclear D gene. Germline V gene lookup returns CDR1 KGHSH and CDR2 LQKENI. V dropped 3 bases and J dropped 0 bases, with 5 bases sitting between them. The CDR3 is 14 amino acids. CDR3: CASSPPATNEKLFF. DNA for the CDR3: TGTGCCAGCTCACCTCCTGCAACTAATGAAAAACTGTTTTTT. The whole variable domain, remainder taken from reference TRBV18 and TRBJ1-4, is NAGVMQNPRHLVRRRGQEARLRCSPMKGHSHVYWYRQLPEEGLKFMVYLQKENIIDESGMPKERFSAEFPKEGPSILRIQQVVRGDSAAYFCASSPPATNEKLFFGSGTQLSVL.

The rearrangement joins TRBV30 to TRBJ2-7; D is possibly TRBD1 (7 bases). Trimming pared 2 bases from V and 5 bases from J, leaving 13 bases between. The V gene's germline CDR1 is GTSNPN and CDR2 SVGIG (reference sequence). The CDR3 consists of 13 residues. The CDR3 nucleotides are TGTGCCTGGAGTATCAGGGGGGCCCACGAGCAGTACTTC. It yields the protein CAWSIRGAHEQYF.

The table lists this clone with a few counts. The chain carries TRBV7-2 and TRBJ2-7; D remains ambiguous. Germline-derived CDR1 and CDR2 are SGHTA and FQGNSA. Trimming removed 5 bases from V and 12 bases from J, with 17 bases in between. The CDR3 runs 12 residues. The CDR3 region is CASSQEVHSPYF. CDR3 DNA: TGTGCCAGCAGCCAAGAGGTGCACTCCCCGTACTTC.

This sequence joins TRBV11-3 and TRBJ2-2; a weak D match, TRBD2 (5 bases). The V end was cut by 1 base, the J end by 0 bases, with 15 bases between. CDR1 and CDR2 from the germline V gene are SGHNT and YENEEA. This CDR3 comprises 18 residues. The CDR3 sequence: CASSLAVWGDPNTGELFF. Written as DNA, the CDR3 is TGTGCCAGCAGCTTAGCGGTTTGGGGAGACCCGAACACCGGGGAGCTGTTTTTT.

V and J are TRBV5-1 and TRBJ2-5; TRBD1 is a possible D gene (6 bases). The CDR3 is 13 amino acids. V gave up 5 bases and J gave up 5 bases, with 13 bases separating them. Germline V gene sequence: CDR1 SGHRS, CDR2 YFSETQ. The CDR3 DNA sequence: TGCGCCAGCAGGAAACAGGGTGGGGAGACCCAGTACTTC. This gives the protein CASRKQGGETQYF.

The J gene is TRBJ2-7, the V gene TRBV30; D is uncertain. Deletions cut 0 bases from V and 10 bases from J, with 13 bases between. Looked up from germline, CDR1 is GTSNPN and CDR2 is SVGIG (reference sequence). This CDR3 spans 12 amino acids. CDR3 in amino acids: CAWSVQLAVQYF. In DNA form, the CDR3 reads TGTGCCTGGAGTGTACAGTTGGCCGTTCAGTACTTC.

This clone was seen a handful of times. The chain carries TRBV19 and TRBJ1-1; D remains ambiguous. Trimming removed 3 bases from V and 10 bases from J, with 12 bases in between. The CDR3 runs to 12 residues. The V gene's germline CDR1 is LNHDA and CDR2 SQIVND (reference sequence). The CDR3 region has the DNA TGTGCCAGTAGTATGAGCGGGCGGTCAGCTTTCTTT. Residues: CASSMSGRSAFF.

V is TRBV19 and J is TRBJ1-2, with D unclear. Trimming took off 5 bases at V and 4 bases at J, with 8 bases between the two ends. Germline V lookup: CDR1 LNHDA, CDR2 SQIVND (reference sequence). The CDR3 is 12 amino acids. CDR3 amino acids: CASSPPGYGYTF. In nucleotides, the CDR3 is TGTGCCAGTAGTCCCCCCGGCTATGGCTACACCTTC.

This clone was observed a handful of times. The J gene is TRBJ1-5, the V gene TRBV6-6; the match to TRBD1 covers 9 bases. This CDR3 has 15 amino acids. Trimming at V came to 1 base and at J to 6 bases, leaving 4 bases not matched to a gene. CDR1 MNHNY and CDR2 SVGAGI come from the germline V gene (reference sequence). The CDR3 reads CASSYYTGGSQPQHF. Written as DNA, the CDR3 is TGTGCCAGCAGTTACTACACAGGGGGCAGTCAGCCCCAGCATTTT.

A few counts support this clone. The chain couples TRBV10-3 to TRBJ2-3; 11 bases are a match to TRBD2. This CDR3 is built from 14 residues. V lost 10 bases to trimming and J lost 0 bases; unmatched junction nucleotides: 3. Germline assignment: CDR1 ENHRY and CDR2 SYGVKD. The DNA for the CDR3 is TGTGCCACAATAGCGGGGGGGAGCACAGATACGCAGTATTTT. Translating it yields CATIAGGSTDTQYF.

There are a few counts of this clone. The rearrangement joins TRBV2 to TRBJ1-6; D might be TRBD1 (6 bases). Germline CDR1 and CDR2: SNHLY and FYNNEI. Trimming removed 3 bases from V and 2 bases from J, with 8 bases in between. This CDR3 contains 15 residues. The CDR3 here is CASSETGTYNSPLHF. The CDR3, as DNA: TGTGCCAGCAGTGAGACAGGAACCTATAATTCACCCCTCCACTTT.

This clone was recorded a few times. An end of the junction differs from the germline gene, which may be a read error. CDR3 coding DNA: TGTGCTAGCAGCTTCTCCTTCGGGGAGCCCCAGCATTTT. It translates to CASSFSFGEPQHF. V gene TRBV7-7 combines with J gene TRBJ1-5; D not resolved. This CDR3 has 13 amino acids. The germline V gene encodes CDR1 SSHAT and CDR2 FNYEAQ (reference sequence).

V is TRBV6-1 and J is TRBJ2-7; 13 bases agree with TRBD2. This CDR3 spans 15 amino acids. J gave up 3 bases and V 4 bases, and 3 bases lay outside the gene matches. The germline V gene has CDR1 MNHNS and CDR2 SASEGT. The CDR3 protein is CASSARTSGSYEQYF. DNA of the CDR3: TGTGCCAGCAGTGCCAGGACTAGCGGGAGCTACGAGCAGTACTTC.

This chain connects TRBV5-1 to TRBJ1-6, with a possible D match to TRBD1 (5 bases). This CDR3 region has 14 residues. V was clipped by 0 bases and J by 10 bases, with 11 bases between them. Germline loops: CDR1 SGHRS, CDR2 YFSETQ. DNA for the CDR3: TGCGCCAGCAGCTTGGCCGCGGGGACGTCACCCCTCCACTTT. Encoded protein: CASSLAAGTSPLHF.

V gene TRBV19 combines with J gene TRBJ2-1; 12 bases are shared with TRBD2. The trim removed 5 bases at V and 0 bases at J, leaving 11 bases unmatched. This CDR3 has 19 amino acids. The germline V gene encodes CDR1 LNHDA and CDR2 SQIVND (reference sequence). CDR3 nucleotides: TGTGCCAGTAGTCACACCGGACTAGCGGGGTTATCCTCCTACAATGAGCAGTTCTTC. Translation: CASSHTGLAGLSSYNEQFF.

The chain joins TRBV30 to TRBJ1-2; 8 nucleotides match TRBD1. CDR1 is GTSNPN and CDR2 is SVGIG in the germline V gene (reference sequence). Trimming cost V 8 bases and J 8 bases; bases outside gene matches: 13. The CDR3 sequence is 13 residues long. CDR3 nucleotides: TGTGCCGGTATTACAGGGGGTTTTAGGGGCTACACCTTC. This gives the protein CAGITGGFRGYTF.

The chain combines TRBV5-1 with TRBJ2-1, with 14 bases that match TRBD2. The CDR3 runs 17 residues. The germline V gene encodes CDR1 SGHRS and CDR2 YFSETQ. Losses at the gene ends were 4 bases for V and 8 bases for J; bases not matched to a gene: 11. Here the CDR3 reads CASSKAGTSGSLDEQFF. DNA of the CDR3: TGCGCCAGCAGCAAAGCCGGGACTAGCGGGAGTTTAGATGAGCAGTTCTTC.

This chain uses TRBV20-1 with TRBJ1-2; D gene unclear. The CDR3 has 11 residues. V lost 6 bases and J lost 4, with 9 bases in between. Germline CDR1 reads DFQATT; CDR2 reads SNEGSKA (reference sequence). CDR3 loop: CSARTSYGYTF. The CDR3 coding sequence is TGCAGTGCCAGGACTTCCTATGGCTACACCTTC.

The V gene is TRBV5-1, the J gene TRBJ2-5; 7 positions agree with TRBD1. CDR3 length: 16 amino acids. Looked up from germline, CDR1 is SGHRS and CDR2 is YFSETQ. Losses at the gene ends were 4 bases for V and 2 bases for J; bases not matched to a gene: 11. The DNA of the CDR3 is TGCGCCAGCAGCACCCGGGGCAGGGGGAATCAAGAGACCCAGTACTTC. This translates into CASSTRGRGNQETQYF.

This chain joins TRBV2 and TRBJ2-3; 16 bases align to TRBD2. In germline, CDR1 is SNHLY, CDR2 FYNNEI. The CDR3 loop spans 19 amino acids. J lost 1 base, V lost 8 bases, and 12 bases had no gene match. In nucleotides, the CDR3 is TGTGCCAGCTGCCAACCGGGACTAGCGGGGGGGTCAGGCACAGATACGCAGTATTTT. Translation: CASCQPGLAGGSGTDTQYF.

This chain links TRBV20-1 with TRBJ2-3; perhaps TRBD2 as D (6 bases). The CDR3 covers 10 residues. From germline, CDR1 is DFQATT and CDR2 SNEGSKA (reference sequence). Trimming cost V 7 bases and J 12 bases, with 14 bases left between them. The chain's CDR3 is CSGLGGAQYF. The CDR3 DNA reads TGCAGTGGCCTGGGCGGGGCCCAGTATTTT.